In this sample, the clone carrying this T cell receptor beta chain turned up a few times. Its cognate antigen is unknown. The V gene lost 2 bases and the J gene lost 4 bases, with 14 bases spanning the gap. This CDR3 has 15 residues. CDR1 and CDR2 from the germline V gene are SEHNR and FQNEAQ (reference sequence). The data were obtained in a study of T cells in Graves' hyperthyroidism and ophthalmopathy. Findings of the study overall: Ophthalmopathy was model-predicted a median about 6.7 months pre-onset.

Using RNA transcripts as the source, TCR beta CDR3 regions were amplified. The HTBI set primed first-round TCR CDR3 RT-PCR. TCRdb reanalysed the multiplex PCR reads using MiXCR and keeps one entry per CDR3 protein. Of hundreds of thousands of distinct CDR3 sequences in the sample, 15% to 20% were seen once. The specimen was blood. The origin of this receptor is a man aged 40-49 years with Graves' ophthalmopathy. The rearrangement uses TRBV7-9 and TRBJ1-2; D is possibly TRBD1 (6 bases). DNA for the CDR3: TGTGCCAGCAGCTTAAAGGGGGACGGGACCTATGGCTACACCTTC. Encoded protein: CASSLKGDGTYGYTF.